The entry that follows covers one TCR beta chain sequence. Its matching antigen is unknown. This sample is part of a study of cytomegalovirus exposure and HLA in healthy donors. General study results and limits: As was reported, the HLA-A and HLA-B alleles of most subjects were accurately predicted from TCR beta sequences. Immune exposure was documented only through CMV serostatus. A later analysis found common viral pathogens apparently linked to several of the most significant clusters.

60 Vbeta and 13 Jbeta primers were used in PCR. Under the authors' procedure: In a later analysis, of roughly 83 million unique beta chains, about 11 million appeared in at least two donors. Generated by immunoSEQ multiplex PCR, the TCRdb table keeps only in-frame clones and is missing some. V, J and clone size are those of that table, while D and trimming were read from the DNA. The sample consists of approximately 100,000 clones, about 76% of them appearing once. Germline V gives CDR1 SGHTA, CDR2 FQGNSA. This CDR3 contains 16 residues. After removal of 2 bases from V and 5 bases from J, the junction contained 9 bases not matched to a gene.

The receptor's source is a human donor in good health. This chain uses TRBV7-2 with TRBJ1-1; 9 nucleotides align to TRBD1. Sample: PBMCs. CDR3: CASSLRRQGGLTEAFF. CDR3 DNA: TGTGCCAGCAGCTTAAGACGACAGGGGGGATTGACTGAAGCTTTCTTT.